Sequencing of this TCR beta chain was carried out in a study of identical twins. A universal primer site was incorporated via template switching, and the cDNA contained unique molecular identifiers. MiXCR, run by TCRdb on the 5' RACE reads, gives a single entry per CDR3 protein. This table has fewer than 900,000 distinct CDR3 sequences, roughly 20% appearing once. A remark on this clonotype: The antigen remains undetermined.

Trimming stripped 0 bases from V and 0 bases from J, with 9 bases between. CDR3 size: 15 residues. Germline V gene data show CDR1 as SGDLS and CDR2 as YYNGEE. Points from the study as a whole: Fewer insertions marked abundant cord blood beta clonotypes; young adult naive trended weakly, memory not at all.

These same data were also listed under a study on T cells expressing NK-cell markers. That study reports: Just one sequenced donor of eight was HCMV-seronegative, while seven were seropositive.

This TCR derives from a woman aged 18 to 35 in good health. The gene calls are TRBV9 and TRBJ1-2; D is possibly TRBD1 (6 bases). The sequenced material came from PBMCs. CDR3 amino acids: CASSVGQDPNYGYTF. Written as DNA, the CDR3 is TGTGCCAGCAGCGTAGGACAGGATCCTAACTATGGCTACACCTTC.